The 32 T cell receptor beta chains presented below share a single source sample, sequenced in a study of blood T cell repertoires in COVID-19. Clones were read by immunoSEQ multiplex PCR, and TCRdb kept only the in-frame ones, dropping some. The sample includes 300,000 or so clones, around 92% of them seen just once. The specimen sequenced was PBMCs or T cells enriched from blood (not recorded which). The source of these receptors is a woman between 50 and 59 years old who had been exposed to COVID-19.

V and J are TRBV4-1 and TRBJ1-5; unclear D gene. V lost 0 bases and J 0 bases, leaving 9 bases between the germline ends. The CDR3 runs to 16 residues. The germline gives CDR1 MGHRA, CDR2 YSYEKL. CDR3 coding DNA: TGCGCCAGCAGCCAAGAGGGCGTATCTAGCAATCAGCCCCAGCATTTT. Amino acids: CASSQEGVSSNQPQHF.

This chain links TRBV7-2 with TRBJ2-3; 10 bases are shared with TRBD2. The J segment lost 4 bases and the V segment lost 5 bases, leaving 6 bases of the junction unmatched. The germline gives CDR1 SGHTA, CDR2 FQGNSA. CDR3 length: 15 amino acids. In DNA, the CDR3 is TGTGCCAGCAGCCAACCTACTAGCGGGGCAGATACGCAGTATTTT. Translated: CASSQPTSGADTQYF.

V usage is TRBV27 and J usage is TRBJ1-6; D uncertain. Between the trimmed V and J ends, which lost 0 bases and 4 bases, there was a span of 7 bases. The CDR3 loop spans 15 amino acids. Germline V lookup: CDR1 MNHEY, CDR2 SMNVEV (reference sequence). In DNA, the CDR3 is TGTGCCAGCAGTTTATCGGTCAGGTATAATTCACCCCTCCACTTT. Its translation is CASSLSVRYNSPLHF.

The genes are TRBV5-1 and TRBJ2-6; a weak D match, TRBD2 (5 bases). Germline V gene lookup returns CDR1 SGHRS and CDR2 YFSETQ. V lost 0 bases to trimming and J lost 4 bases, with 14 bases between them. This CDR3 spans 17 amino acids. The CDR3 region has the DNA TGCGCCAGCAGCTTGGCCCCAAAGACTACCGGGGCCAACGTCCTGACTTTC. Residues: CASSLAPKTTGANVLTF.

The table lists this clone with a count of one. The CDR3 reads CASSPVLVSLFGGGYTF. Here the CDR3 DNA reads TGTGCCAGCAGCCCAGTATTGGTCTCTCTTTTCGGGGGTGGCTACACCTTC. This chain links TRBV7-8 with TRBJ1-2, with D possibly matching TRBD1 (5 bases). Germline V gene data show CDR1 as SGHVS and CDR2 as FQNEAQ. Trimming cost V 5 bases and J 7 bases, with 26 bases left between them. CDR3 length equals 17 residues.

This clone was seen only once. The chain joins TRBV19 to TRBJ1-1; TRBD1 aligns across 9 bases. This CDR3 has 13 residues. V lost 7 bases, J lost 7 bases, and 7 bases stayed unmatched. Looked up from germline, CDR1 is LNHDA and CDR2 is SQIVND (reference sequence). In DNA form, the CDR3 reads TGTGCCAGTACCCCTACAGGGGGCGGTGAAGCTTTCTTT. It specifies CASTPTGGGEAFF.

V and J are TRBV19 and TRBJ1-6; D remains unclear. With 6 bases removed from V and 10 bases from J, the gap between germline ends came to 16 bases. The germline CDR1 and CDR2 sequences are LNHDA and SQIVND (reference sequence). This CDR3 has 14 residues. The DNA of the CDR3 is TGTGCCAGTAGAACGGACTCCCGGAGGTCACCCCTCCACTTT. Translated: CASRTDSRRSPLHF.

The chain carries TRBV2 and TRBJ2-7; D call uncertain. Trimming left V 4 bases short and J 0 bases short, with 13 bases between. The length of the CDR3 is 15 residues. CDR1 and CDR2 from the germline V gene are SNHLY and FYNNEI. CDR3: CASSALVAVSYEQYF. The CDR3 nucleotides read TGTGCCAGCAGTGCTTTGGTGGCAGTCTCCTACGAGCAGTACTTC.

This chain uses TRBV5-6 with TRBJ1-2, with D perhaps matching TRBD1 (5 bases). CDR3 length equals 13 residues. Germline values: CDR1 SGHDT, CDR2 YYEEEE. V lost 2 bases to trimming and J lost 4 bases, with 9 bases between them. CDR3 DNA sequence: TGTGCCAGCAGCTTAACAGGAACCTATGGCTACACCTTC. Its translation: CASSLTGTYGYTF.

J is TRBJ1-4 and V is TRBV7-9; maybe TRBD1 (5 bases). The V end was cut by 7 bases, the J end by 5 bases, with 17 bases between. Germline assignment: CDR1 SEHNR and CDR2 FQNEAQ (reference sequence). The CDR3 is made up of 15 amino acids. The CDR3 nucleotides read TGTGCCAGCACCCGTTACACACAGGCGAATGAAAAACTGTTTTTT. Encoded protein: CASTRYTQANEKLFF.

The V call is TRBV28, the J call TRBJ2-5; D is perhaps TRBD2 (5 bases). The CDR3 runs 13 residues. Germline assignment: CDR1 MDHEN and CDR2 SYDVKM. Between the trimmed V and J ends, which lost 5 bases and 8 bases, there was a span of 15 bases. The DNA for the CDR3 is TGTGCCAGCAGTCGGACTGCGACTATAACCCAGTACTTC. Amino acid sequence: CASSRTATITQYF.

This chain uses TRBV19 with TRBJ1-1; 11 nucleotides match TRBD1. This CDR3 spans 12 amino acids. With V trimmed by 9 bases and J by 3 bases, 0 bases remained unmatched. CDR1 is LNHDA and CDR2 is SQIVND in the germline V gene (reference sequence). The CDR3 loop reads CARGQGDTEAFF. Written as DNA, the CDR3 is TGTGCCAGGGGACAGGGGGACACTGAAGCTTTCTTT.

The V call is TRBV7-6, the J call TRBJ2-1, with 9 bases aligning to TRBD1. With V trimmed by 8 bases and J by 5 bases, 7 bases remained unmatched. The CDR3 length is 14 residues. CDR1 SGHVS and CDR2 FNYEAQ come from the germline V gene. CDR3 amino acids: CASGDRGINNEQFF. The CDR3 coding sequence is TGTGCCAGCGGAGACAGGGGGATTAACAATGAGCAGTTCTTC.

This sequence joins TRBV13 and TRBJ2-1; 9 nucleotides line up with TRBD2. The germline CDR1 and CDR2 sequences are PRHDT and FYEKMQ (reference sequence). Germline trimming cut 8 bases from V and 5 bases from J; bases unmatched to any gene: 4. The CDR3 runs to 13 residues. In DNA, the CDR3 is TGTGCCAGCGAGCGGGGGGCAGACAATGAGCAGTTCTTC. Protein: CASERGADNEQFF.

This clone was seen a handful of times. The rearrangement links TRBV5-5 to TRBJ1-3; a possible D gene is TRBD1 (6 bases). CDR1 SGHKS and CDR2 YYEKEE come from the germline V gene (reference sequence). CDR3 size: 16 residues. V was cut by 2 bases and J by 0 bases, with 12 bases left in between. CDR3 in DNA: TGTGCCAGCAGCTTCCTTACAGGGAGCTCTGGAAACACCATATATTTT. Protein sequence: CASSFLTGSSGNTIYF.

J is TRBJ2-1 and V is TRBV28; the match to TRBD1 covers 9 bases. The CDR3 loop spans 16 amino acids. CDR1 MDHEN and CDR2 SYDVKM come from the germline V gene. Unmatched junction bases numbered 15, after V lost 6 bases and J lost 9 bases. CDR3 sequence reads: CASSPWATGGVREQFF. The CDR3 DNA follows: TGTGCCAGCAGCCCATGGGCGACAGGGGGGGTCCGTGAGCAGTTCTTC. The full variable domain, rest sourced from reference TRBV28 and TRBJ2-1, is DVKVTQSSRYLVKRTGEKVFLECVQDMDHENMFWYRQDPGLGLRLIYFSYDVKMKEKGDIPEGYSVSREKKERFSLILESASTNQTSMYLCASSPWATGGVREQFFGPGTRLTVL.

The DNA of the CDR3 is TGCGCCAGCAGCCAAGGGAGGACAGGCGGGGTGAGGGGCTACACCTTC. Residues: CASSQGRTGGVRGYTF. The gene calls are TRBV4-1 and TRBJ1-2; 7 bases map to TRBD1. Germline trimming cut 1 base from V and 8 bases from J; bases unmatched to any gene: 13. CDR3 length equals 16 residues. Germline CDR1 is MGHRA and CDR2 is YSYEKL.

The chain combines TRBV21-1 with TRBJ1-6. TRBV21-1 is deemed a pseudogene. The CDR3 is made up of 15 amino acids. The CDR3, as DNA: TGTGCCAGCAGCCGGGGGGGGAGTCATAATTCACCCCTCCACTTT. Protein product: CASSRGGSHNSPLHF.

This sequence joins TRBV7-9 and TRBJ2-5; no reliable D call. Germline CDR1 reads SEHNR; CDR2 reads FQNEAQ (reference sequence). This CDR3 is built from 12 residues. Between the trimmed V and J ends, which lost 5 bases and 2 bases, there was a span of 6 bases. CDR3 DNA: TGTGCCAGCAGCCCCAATCAAGAGACCCAGTACTTC. Amino acid sequence: CASSPNQETQYF.

This rearrangement joins TRBV5-1 to TRBJ1-1, with a weak D call TRBD1 (5 bases). The CDR3 extends over 16 amino acids. The germline CDR1 and CDR2 sequences are SGHRS and YFSETQ. V dropped 0 bases and J dropped 0 bases, with 12 bases sitting between them. This CDR3 is CASSLEAGGLNTEAFF. The CDR3 DNA follows: TGCGCCAGCAGCTTGGAGGCGGGGGGTTTGAACACTGAAGCTTTCTTT.

The rearrangement joins TRBV6-1 to TRBJ2-3; 9 nucleotides agree with TRBD2. Germline V gene sequence: CDR1 MNHNS, CDR2 SASEGT. The CDR3 is 18 residues long. V shed 2 bases, J shed 4 bases, and the junction held 13 bases outside the gene matches. CDR3 bases: TGTGCCAGCAGTGAATCTAGCTGGCGGGGGGGCCTGGCAGATACGCAGTATTTT. As protein: CASSESSWRGGLADTQYF.

The rearrangement uses TRBV25-1 and TRBJ2-2; possible D gene TRBD1, 5 bases. The V and J ends lost 3 bases and 5 bases respectively, with 13 bases between them. Per germline, CDR1 MGHDK and CDR2 SYGVNS. The CDR3 loop spans 15 amino acids. Here the CDR3 DNA reads TGTGCCAGCAGTGATTCCCAGGGATGGACCGGGGAGCTGTTTTTT. Protein product: CASSDSQGWTGELFF.

The V gene is TRBV28, the J gene TRBJ1-6, with D tentatively TRBD1 (6 bases). Germline lookup yields CDR1 MDHEN and CDR2 SYDVKM. This CDR3 is built from 15 residues. The ends were cut back, 4 bases at V and 4 bases at J, with 11 bases in the middle. In nucleotides, the CDR3 is TGTGCCAGCAGTTCGCCTAGGGGGTATAATTCACCCCTCCACTTT. This sequence encodes CASSSPRGYNSPLHF.

The count of this clone is one. The V call is TRBV5-6, the J call TRBJ1-2, with TRBD1 matching over 7 bases. V lost 3 bases to trimming and J lost 7 bases; unmatched junction nucleotides: 24. In germline, CDR1 is SGHDT, CDR2 YYEEEE. The CDR3 spans 19 residues. This CDR3 is CASSSQSQGVPIYYGGYTF. The CDR3 nucleotides are TGTGCCAGCAGCTCACAATCGCAGGGGGTTCCTATTTATTATGGTGGCTACACCTTC.

This chain links TRBV5-8 with TRBJ1-5; 9 nucleotides match TRBD1. From germline, CDR1 is SGHTS and CDR2 YDEGEE. The CDR3 consists of 15 residues. Germline trimming cut 4 bases from V and 1 base from J; bases unmatched to any gene: 3. The CDR3 DNA reads as TGTGCCAGCAGCGAGGGGACAGGGAGCAATCAGCCCCAGCATTTT. Translating gives CASSEGTGSNQPQHF.

The chain recombines TRBV24-1 with TRBJ1-2; the match to TRBD1 covers 10 bases. The V segment lost 5 bases and the J segment 8 bases; nucleotides outside the gene matches: 4. The CDR3 runs 13 residues. From germline, CDR1 is KGHDR and CDR2 SFDVKD. CDR3 sequence: CATSGTGGGGYTF. CDR3 in DNA: TGTGCCACCAGTGGGACAGGGGGGGGCGGCTACACCTTC.

The rearrangement uses TRBV29-1 and TRBJ2-7; 8 positions agree with TRBD1. The V and J ends lost 4 bases and 2 bases, in that order; junction bases with no gene match: 4. Germline V gene lookup returns CDR1 SQVTM and CDR2 ANQGSEA. This CDR3 is 13 amino acids long. CDR3 coding DNA: TGCAGCGTTGCTGCAGGGGGCCCCTACGAGCAGTACTTC. Its protein product is CSVAAGGPYEQYF.

The chain uses TRBV5-1 and TRBJ2-1; TRBD2 matches 13 bases. The CDR3 loop spans 18 amino acids. In germline, CDR1 is SGHRS, CDR2 YFSETQ. J was trimmed by 0 bases and V by 3 bases; bases with no gene match: 6. This CDR3 reads CASSWGLAGPSSYNEQFF. The DNA for the CDR3 is TGCGCCAGCAGCTGGGGACTAGCGGGGCCGAGCTCCTACAATGAGCAGTTCTTC.

The chain links TRBV2 to TRBJ1-1, with 7 nucleotides matching TRBD1. Germline assignment: CDR1 SNHLY and CDR2 FYNNEI. The ends lost 6 bases at V and 11 bases at J; junction bases unmatched: 6. The CDR3 is 11 amino acids. The CDR3 sequence is CASSDTGDAFF. In nucleotides, the CDR3 is TGTGCCAGCAGCGACACAGGGGACGCTTTCTTT.

This chain links TRBV6-1 with TRBJ1-1; unclear D gene. Trimming shortened V by 1 base and J by 0 bases, and 6 bases separated the two germline ends. CDR3 length: 14 amino acids. Per germline, CDR1 MNHNS and CDR2 SASEGT. In nucleotides, the CDR3 is TGTGCCAGCAGTGAAGACAACATGAACACTGAAGCTTTCTTT. Translation: CASSEDNMNTEAFF.

The chain has TRBV14 and TRBJ2-7; D might be TRBD1 (5 bases). The CDR3 loop spans 15 amino acids. Germline CDR1 SGHDN, CDR2 FVKESK. V was cut by 4 bases and J by 0 bases, with 13 bases left in between. The CDR3 bases are TGTGCCAGCAGCCCTTATTCACAGGACTCCTACGAGCAGTACTTC. This sequence encodes CASSPYSQDSYEQYF.

The rearrangement uses TRBV4-1 and TRBJ1-4; D uncertain. Germline values: CDR1 MGHRA, CDR2 YSYEKL. V gave up 3 bases and J gave up 5 bases, with 7 bases separating them. The CDR3 runs 13 residues. The CDR3 is CASSQLPNEKLFF. As DNA, the CDR3 is TGCGCCAGCAGCCAGCTACCGAATGAAAAACTGTTTTTT.